Listed below are T cell receptor beta chains from one sample, sequenced in a study of a mutant IDH1 vaccine in newly diagnosed glioma. Produced via immunoSEQ multiplex PCR; TCRdb's table is partial and in-frame only. The sample carries about 94,000 clones, over 85% recorded once. What these receptors recognize is not known. The specimen comprised PBMCs, sampled from a glioma patient whose treatment included an IDH1 peptide vaccine. These receptors all stem from a woman in her 50s with glioma. The CDR3 runs from the conserved cysteine through the conserved F or W. The D gene is left open where the match is weak.

J	V	D	CDR3
TRBJ2-2	TRBV9	.	CASSVGGTSGGELFF
TRBJ1-1	TRBV19	.	CASSLQGLATEAFF
TRBJ2-5	TRBV29-1	TRBD1	CSVEGQAETQYF
TRBJ1-2	TRBV10-3	.	CAISDWAGEAGNYGYTF
TRBJ1-5	TRBV12-2	.	CASRFSGESNQPQHF
TRBJ2-5	TRBV30	TRBD2	CAWSRGSGQRGTQYF
TRBJ2-1	TRBV19	TRBD2	CASTSGSSGSQQFF
TRBJ1-1	TRBV6-5	.	CASSYGTRNTEAFF
TRBJ2-3	TRBV6-1	.	CASSEGGWSTDTQYF
TRBJ1-6	TRBV2	TRBD1	CASSEEGQGYNSPLHF
.	TRBV14	.	CASSQDWGEQYF
TRBJ2-7	TRBV9	.	CASSDSQGIDEQYF
TRBJ1-2	TRBV18	.	CASEGVGGASGYTF
TRBJ1-1	TRBV29-1	.	CSVLKGIEAFF
TRBJ1-1	TRBV9	.	CASSVGNAANTEAFF
TRBJ1-1	TRBV7-3	.	CASSLNGGLSDTEAFF
TRBJ2-1	TRBV30	.	CAWRTWRSSYNEQFF
TRBJ1-3	TRBV27	.	CASSPEEVGNTIYF
TRBJ1-1	TRBV15	.	CATSRGSGPNTEAFF
TRBJ2-7	TRBV11-1	.	CASSSQGPSYEQYF
TRBJ2-3	TRBV6-6	TRBD2	CASRALAGGTDTQYF
TRBJ2-7	TRBV7-6	TRBD2	CASSRREGWDEQYF
TRBJ1-2	TRBV5-1	.	CASSLTSVYGYTF
.	TRBV5-1	.	CASSSQRANYEQYF
TRBJ2-3	TRBV9	.	CASSLPGRSTDTQYF
TRBJ2-7	TRBV5-1	.	CASSFSGNSYEQYF
TRBJ1-4	TRBV5-1	TRBD1	CASSGTGVEKLFF
TRBJ2-7	TRBV5-4	.	CASSQTEPSYEQYF